This TCR beta chain originates from a study of radiotherapy plus CTLA-4 blockade in lung cancer. Study-wide background: Objective response was observed in roughly 20% of patients, and disease control in just over 30%.

Study-wide points: Interferon-beta, together with early blood T cell clone dynamics, reportedly best predicted response. Tumor-derived TCR clones expanded in blood after radiotherapy plus ipilimumab.

Only in-frame clones appear in the TCRdb table, and some are missing; sequencing was by immunoSEQ multiplex PCR. The table has under 50,000 clones, roughly 85% seen once. Patients in the study, people with chemo-refractory metastatic non-small-cell lung cancer, received focal radiation plus ipilimumab CTLA-4 blockade. Germline V gives CDR1 SNHLY, CDR2 FYNNEI. Trimming at V came to 4 bases and at J to 0 bases, leaving 2 bases not matched to a gene. The CDR3 runs 16 residues. In the case of this clone: What it binds is unknown.

The source was peripheral blood, collected from a patient treated with radiotherapy plus ipilimumab. The rearrangement uses TRBV2 and TRBJ2-3; 12 bases align to TRBD2. The source is a human donor with non-small cell lung cancer whose response to radiotherapy plus ipilimumab could not be evaluated. The chain's CDR3 is CASSAGTSGSTDTQYF. CDR3 bases: TGTGCCAGCAGTGCTGGGACTAGCGGGAGCACAGATACGCAGTATTTT.